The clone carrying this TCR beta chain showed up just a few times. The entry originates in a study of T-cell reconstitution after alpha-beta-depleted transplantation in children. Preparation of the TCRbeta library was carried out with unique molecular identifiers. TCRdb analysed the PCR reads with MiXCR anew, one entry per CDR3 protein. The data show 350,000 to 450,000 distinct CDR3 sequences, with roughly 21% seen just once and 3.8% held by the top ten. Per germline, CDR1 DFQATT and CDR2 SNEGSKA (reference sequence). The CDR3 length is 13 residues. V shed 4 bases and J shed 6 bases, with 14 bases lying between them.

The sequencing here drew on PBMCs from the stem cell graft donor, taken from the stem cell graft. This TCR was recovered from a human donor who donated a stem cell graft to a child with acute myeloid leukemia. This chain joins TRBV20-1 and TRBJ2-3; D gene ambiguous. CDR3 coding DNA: TGCAGTGCTACAGTCGCCTCTTACGATACGCAGTATTTT. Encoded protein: CSATVASYDTQYF.